This T cell receptor beta chain derives from a study of blood T cell repertoires in COVID-19. Study-level background: Samples of COVID-19 (acute and convalescent) were obtained from the United States, Italy and Spain. The analysed material was cDNA or gDNA that came from T cells, B-cell-depleted T cells, or PBMCs.

V was shortened by 4 bases and J by 5 bases, with 11 bases between the two germline ends. CDR3 length equals 14 residues. The V gene's germline CDR1 is LGHDT and CDR2 YNNKEL (reference sequence). Original processing methods: Amplification of reference gene primers was used by the study to estimate nucleated cell counts. Generated by immunoSEQ multiplex PCR, the TCRdb table keeps only in-frame clones and is missing some. Clone size and the V and J calls come from that table; the DNA yielded D and trimming. The table has about 86,000 clones, over 70% seen once. V usage is TRBV3-1 (or the pseudogene TRBV3-2) and J usage is TRBJ2-2; D uncertain. Sequencing input: peripheral blood. This TCR came from a human donor in a cohort sampled during active COVID-19. The chain's CDR3 is CASSPDVGTGELFF. The CDR3 DNA follows: TGTGCCAGCAGCCCAGACGTCGGGACCGGGGAGCTGTTTTTT.